The 5 T cell receptor beta chains listed next were all sequenced from one sample in a study of blood T cell repertoires in COVID-19. Assay used: immunoSEQ multiplex PCR; TCRdb lists only in-frame clones, some missing. The data show just over 60,000 clones, with 70% to 80% seen just once and over 15% held by the top ten. The specimen was peripheral blood. These receptors all stem from a man aged 55 to 70 with acute or convalescent COVID-19.

V and J are TRBV18 and TRBJ1-2, with 7 positions matching TRBD1. V lost 2 bases, J lost 7 bases, and 7 bases stayed unmatched. The CDR3 contains 14 residues. Germline V gives CDR1 KGHSH, CDR2 LQKENI. The CDR3 bases are TGTGCCAGCTCACCAGACAGGGAAAGCGGTGGCTACACCTTC. Encoded protein: CASSPDRESGGYTF. The variable domain in full, with the rest retrieved from reference TRBV18 and TRBJ1-2, is NAGVMQNPRHLVRRRGQEARLRCSPMKGHSHVYWYRQLPEEGLKFMVYLQKENIIDESGMPKERFSAEFPKEGPSILRIQQVVRGDSAAYFCASSPDRESGGYTFGSGTRLTVV.

At least ten counts were recorded for this clone. The rearrangement joins TRBV28 to TRBJ2-7; D is possibly TRBD1 (5 bases). The CDR3 extends over 16 amino acids. V lost 5 bases and J 4 bases, leaving 21 bases between the germline ends. The germline gives CDR1 MDHEN, CDR2 SYDVKM. CDR3 loop: CASSTPVGQPPYEQYF. CDR3 sequence (DNA): TGTGCCAGCAGTACCCCGGTGGGGCAGCCACCTTACGAGCAGTACTTC.

This clone has a handful of counts. The chain is built from TRBV11-1 and TRBJ2-3, with D perhaps TRBD1 (5 bases). In germline, CDR1 is SGHAT, CDR2 FQDESV (reference sequence). The V and J ends lost 0 bases and 5 bases respectively, with 9 bases between them. The CDR3 has 14 amino acids. CDR3 sequence (DNA): TGTGCCAGCAGCTTAGCGCTGGGGCAAGATACGCAGTATTTT. Translated: CASSLALGQDTQYF.

V gene TRBV19 combines with J gene TRBJ1-1, with unresolved D. Trimming removed 1 base from V and 1 base from J, with 7 bases in between. This CDR3 has 14 residues. Germline values: CDR1 LNHDA, CDR2 SQIVND (reference sequence). The CDR3 reads CASSIALSNTEAFF. The CDR3 bases are TGTGCCAGTAGTATAGCCCTGTCGAACACTGAAGCTTTCTTT.

The gene calls are TRBV15 and TRBJ2-5; tentative D call: TRBD2 (6 bases). The germline V and J ends were trimmed by 0 bases and 1 base, with 15 bases remaining between them. The CDR3 is 17 residues long. CDR1 is LNHNV and CDR2 is YYDKDF in the germline V gene (reference sequence). CDR3 in amino acids: CATSRDKDYRTQETQYF. CDR3 nucleotide sequence: TGTGCCACCAGCAGAGATAAGGACTATAGAACCCAAGAGACCCAGTACTTC.